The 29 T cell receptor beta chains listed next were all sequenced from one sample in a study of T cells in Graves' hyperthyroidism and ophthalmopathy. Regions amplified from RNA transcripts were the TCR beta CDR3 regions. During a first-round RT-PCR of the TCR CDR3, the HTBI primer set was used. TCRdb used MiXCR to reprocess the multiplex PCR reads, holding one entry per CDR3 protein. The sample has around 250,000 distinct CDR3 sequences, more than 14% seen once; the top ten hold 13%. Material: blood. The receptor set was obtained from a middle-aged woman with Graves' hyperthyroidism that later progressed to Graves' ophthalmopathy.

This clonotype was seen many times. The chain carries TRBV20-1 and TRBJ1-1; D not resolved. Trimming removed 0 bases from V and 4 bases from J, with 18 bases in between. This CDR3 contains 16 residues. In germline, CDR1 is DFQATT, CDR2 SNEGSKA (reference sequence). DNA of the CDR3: TGCAGTGCTAGAGATAAAAACGGGTTGGTCGGCACTGAAGCTTTCTTT. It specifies CSARDKNGLVGTEAFF.

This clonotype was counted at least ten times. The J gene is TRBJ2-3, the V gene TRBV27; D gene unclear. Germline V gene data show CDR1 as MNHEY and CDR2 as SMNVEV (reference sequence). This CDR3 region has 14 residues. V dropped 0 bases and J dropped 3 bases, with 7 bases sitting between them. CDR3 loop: CASSLSIWTDTQYF. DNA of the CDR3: TGTGCCAGCAGTTTATCGATATGGACAGATACGCAGTATTTT.

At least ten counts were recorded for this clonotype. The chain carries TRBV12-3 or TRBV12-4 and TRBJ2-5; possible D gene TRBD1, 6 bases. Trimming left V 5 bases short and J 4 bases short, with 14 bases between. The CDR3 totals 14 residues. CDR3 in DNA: TGTGCCAGCAGTGATACAGGGAGCCGAGAGACCCAGTACTTC. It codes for CASSDTGSRETQYF.

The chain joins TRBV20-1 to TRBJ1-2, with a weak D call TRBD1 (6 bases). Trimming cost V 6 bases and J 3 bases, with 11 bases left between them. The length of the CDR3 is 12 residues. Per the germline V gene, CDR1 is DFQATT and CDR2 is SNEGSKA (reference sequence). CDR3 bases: TGCAGTGCCAAGGACAGCCACTATGGCTACACCTTC. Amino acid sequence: CSAKDSHYGYTF.

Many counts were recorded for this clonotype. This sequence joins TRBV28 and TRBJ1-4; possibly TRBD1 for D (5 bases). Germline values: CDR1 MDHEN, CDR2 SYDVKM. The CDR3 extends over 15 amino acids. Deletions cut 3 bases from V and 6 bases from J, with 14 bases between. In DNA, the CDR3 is TGTGCCAGCAGTTTTGTGGACACCTGGGATGAAAAACTGTTTTTT. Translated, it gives CASSFVDTWDEKLFF.

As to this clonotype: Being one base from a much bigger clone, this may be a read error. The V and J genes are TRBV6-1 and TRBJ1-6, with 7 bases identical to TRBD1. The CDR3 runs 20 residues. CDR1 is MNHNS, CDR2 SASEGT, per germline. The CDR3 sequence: CASNEAHNRGLSSYNSPLHF. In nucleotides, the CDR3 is TGTGCCAGCAATGAAGCTCACAACAGGGGATTAAGCTCCTATAATTCACCCCTCCACTTT.

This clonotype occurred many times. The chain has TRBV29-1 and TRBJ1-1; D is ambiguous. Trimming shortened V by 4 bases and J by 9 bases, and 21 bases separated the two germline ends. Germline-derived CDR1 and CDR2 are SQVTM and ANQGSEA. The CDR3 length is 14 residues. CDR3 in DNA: TGCAGCGTTGCGACAATCCCGGGGAACACCCAAGCTTTCTTT. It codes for CSVATIPGNTQAFF.

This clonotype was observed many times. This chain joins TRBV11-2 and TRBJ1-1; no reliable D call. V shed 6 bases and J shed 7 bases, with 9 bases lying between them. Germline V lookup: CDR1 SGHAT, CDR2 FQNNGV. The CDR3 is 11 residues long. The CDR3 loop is CASRAGNEAFF. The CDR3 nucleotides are TGTGCCAGCAGGGCAGGAAATGAAGCTTTCTTT.

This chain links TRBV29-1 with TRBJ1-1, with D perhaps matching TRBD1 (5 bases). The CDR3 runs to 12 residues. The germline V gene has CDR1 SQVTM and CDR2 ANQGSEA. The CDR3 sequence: CRGTGGGTEAFF. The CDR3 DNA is TGCAGGGGGACGGGGGGGGGGACTGAAGCTTTCTTT. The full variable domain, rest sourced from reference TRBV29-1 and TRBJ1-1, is SAVISQKPSRDICQRGTSLTIQCQVDSQVTMMFWYRQQPGQSLTLIATANQGSEATYESGFVIDKFPISRPNLTFSTLTVSNMSPEDSSIYLCRGTGGGTEAFFGQGTRLTVV.

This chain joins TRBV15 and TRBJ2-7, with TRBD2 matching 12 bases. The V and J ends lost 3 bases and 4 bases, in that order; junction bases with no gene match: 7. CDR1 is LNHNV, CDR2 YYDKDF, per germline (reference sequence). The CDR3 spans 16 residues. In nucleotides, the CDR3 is TGTGCCACCAGCAGTTATTCTAGCGGGAGGGCGTACGAGCAGTACTTC. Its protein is CATSSYSSGRAYEQYF.

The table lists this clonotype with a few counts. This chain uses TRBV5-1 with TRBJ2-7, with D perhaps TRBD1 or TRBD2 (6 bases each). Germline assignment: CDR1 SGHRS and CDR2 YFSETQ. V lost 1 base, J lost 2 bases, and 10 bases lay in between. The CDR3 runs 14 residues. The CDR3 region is CASSLFGGPYEQYF. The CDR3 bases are TGCGCCAGCAGCTTGTTTGGGGGGCCCTACGAGCAGTACTTC.

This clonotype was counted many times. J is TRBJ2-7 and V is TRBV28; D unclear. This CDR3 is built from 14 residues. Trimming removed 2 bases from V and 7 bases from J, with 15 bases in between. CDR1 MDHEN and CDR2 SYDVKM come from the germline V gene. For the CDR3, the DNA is TGTGCCAGCAGTTTACCGTCCGGCCTGGGGGAGCAGTACTTC. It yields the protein CASSLPSGLGEQYF.

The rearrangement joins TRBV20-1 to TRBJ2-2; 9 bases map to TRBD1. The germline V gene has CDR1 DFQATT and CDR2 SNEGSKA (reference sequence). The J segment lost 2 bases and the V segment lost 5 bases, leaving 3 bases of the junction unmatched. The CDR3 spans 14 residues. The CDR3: CSAGQGRNTGELFF. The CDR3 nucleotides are TGCAGTGCTGGACAGGGGCGAAACACCGGGGAGCTGTTTTTT.

As DNA, the CDR3 is TGTGCCAGCAGTTTACTGGTGGCGAACACCGGGGAGCTGTTTTTT. Encoded protein: CASSLLVANTGELFF. V gene TRBV28 combines with J gene TRBJ2-2, with unresolved D. V was cut by 2 bases and J by 0 bases, with 7 bases left in between. In germline, CDR1 is MDHEN, CDR2 SYDVKM. CDR3 length: 15 amino acids.

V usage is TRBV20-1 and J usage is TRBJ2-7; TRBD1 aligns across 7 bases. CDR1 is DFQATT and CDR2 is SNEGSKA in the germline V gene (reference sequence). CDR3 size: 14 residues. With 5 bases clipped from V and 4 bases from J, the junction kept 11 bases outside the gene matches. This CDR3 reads CSAPRQGTRYEQYF. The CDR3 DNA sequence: TGCAGTGCTCCCCGACAGGGCACGCGGTACGAGCAGTACTTC.

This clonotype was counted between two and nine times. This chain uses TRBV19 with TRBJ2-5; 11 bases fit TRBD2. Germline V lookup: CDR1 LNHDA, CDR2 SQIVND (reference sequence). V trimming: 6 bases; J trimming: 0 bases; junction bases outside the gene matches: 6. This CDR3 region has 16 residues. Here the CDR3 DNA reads TGTGCCAGTAGCCTTCAACTAGCGGGAGACCAAGAGACCCAGTACTTC. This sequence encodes CASSLQLAGDQETQYF.

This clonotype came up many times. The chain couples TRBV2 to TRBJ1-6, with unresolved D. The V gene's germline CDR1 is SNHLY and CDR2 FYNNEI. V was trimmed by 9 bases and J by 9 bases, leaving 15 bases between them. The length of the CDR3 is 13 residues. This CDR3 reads CARRDLGSSPLHF. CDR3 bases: TGTGCCAGGCGGGATTTAGGTAGTTCACCCCTCCACTTT.

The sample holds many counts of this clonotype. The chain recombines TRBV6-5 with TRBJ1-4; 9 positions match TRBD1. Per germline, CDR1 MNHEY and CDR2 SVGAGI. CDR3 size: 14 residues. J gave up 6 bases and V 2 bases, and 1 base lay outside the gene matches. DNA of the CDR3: TGTGCCAGCAGTTACAACAGGGGGCATGAAAAACTGTTTTTT. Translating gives CASSYNRGHEKLFF.

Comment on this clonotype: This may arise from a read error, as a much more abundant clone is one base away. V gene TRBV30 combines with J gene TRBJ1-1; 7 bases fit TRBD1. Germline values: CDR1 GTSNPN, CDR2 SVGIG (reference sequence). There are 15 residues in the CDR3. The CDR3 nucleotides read TGTGCCTGGAGAGGGGGATCCAGGGGGAACGCTGAAGCTTTCTTT. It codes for CAWRGGSRGNAEAFF. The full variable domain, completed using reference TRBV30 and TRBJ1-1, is SQTIHQWPATLVQPVGSPLSLECTVEGTSNPNLYWYRQAAGRGLQLLFYSVGIGQISSEVPQNLSASRPQDRQFILSSKKLLLSDSGFYLCAWRGGSRGNAEAFFGQGTRLTVV.

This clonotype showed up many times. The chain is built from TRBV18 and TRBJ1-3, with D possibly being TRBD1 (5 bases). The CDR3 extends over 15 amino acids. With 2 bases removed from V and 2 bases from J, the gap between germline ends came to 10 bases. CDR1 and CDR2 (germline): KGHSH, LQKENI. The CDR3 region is CASSPSREAGNTIYF. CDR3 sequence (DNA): TGTGCCAGCTCACCATCCAGGGAGGCTGGAAACACCATATATTTT. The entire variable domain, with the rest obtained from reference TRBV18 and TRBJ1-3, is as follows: NAGVMQNPRHLVRRRGQEARLRCSPMKGHSHVYWYRQLPEEGLKFMVYLQKENIIDESGMPKERFSAEFPKEGPSILRIQQVVRGDSAAYFCASSPSREAGNTIYFGEGSWLTVV.

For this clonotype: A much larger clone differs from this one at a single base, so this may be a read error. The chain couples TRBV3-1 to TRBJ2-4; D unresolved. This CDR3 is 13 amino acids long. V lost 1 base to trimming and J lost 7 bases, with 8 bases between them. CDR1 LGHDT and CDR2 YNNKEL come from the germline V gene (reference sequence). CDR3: CASSQGPTNIQYF. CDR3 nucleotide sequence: TGTGCCAGCAGCCAAGGCCCCACTAACATTCAGTACTTC.

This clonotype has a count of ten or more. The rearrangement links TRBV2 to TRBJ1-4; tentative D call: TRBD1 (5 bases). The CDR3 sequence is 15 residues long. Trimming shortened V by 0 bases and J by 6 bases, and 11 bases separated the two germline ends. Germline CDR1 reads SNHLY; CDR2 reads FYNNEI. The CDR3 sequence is CASSEAEGDDEKLFF. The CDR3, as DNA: TGTGCCAGCAGTGAAGCAGAAGGGGACGATGAAAAACTGTTTTTT.

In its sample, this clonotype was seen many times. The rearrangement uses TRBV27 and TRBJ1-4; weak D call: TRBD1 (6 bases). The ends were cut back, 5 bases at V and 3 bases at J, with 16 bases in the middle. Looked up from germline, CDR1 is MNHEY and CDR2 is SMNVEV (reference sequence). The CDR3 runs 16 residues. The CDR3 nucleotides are TGTGCCAGCAGTAAAAAAAAGACAGGAGCTAATGAAAAACTGTTTTTT. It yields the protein CASSKKKTGANEKLFF.

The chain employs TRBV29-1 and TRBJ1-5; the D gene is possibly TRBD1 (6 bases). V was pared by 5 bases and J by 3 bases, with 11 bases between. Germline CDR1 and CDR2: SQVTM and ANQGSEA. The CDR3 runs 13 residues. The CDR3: CSVIWGPNQPQHF. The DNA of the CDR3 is TGCAGCGTTATTTGGGGGCCCAATCAGCCCCAGCATTTT.

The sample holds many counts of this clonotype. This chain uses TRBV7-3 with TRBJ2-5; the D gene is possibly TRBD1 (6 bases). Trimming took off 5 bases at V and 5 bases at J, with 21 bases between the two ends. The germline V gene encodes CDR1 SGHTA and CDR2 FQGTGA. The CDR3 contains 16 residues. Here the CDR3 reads CASSKWPGAICETQYF. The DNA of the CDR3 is TGTGCCAGCAGCAAATGGCCAGGGGCCATTTGCGAGACCCAGTACTTC.

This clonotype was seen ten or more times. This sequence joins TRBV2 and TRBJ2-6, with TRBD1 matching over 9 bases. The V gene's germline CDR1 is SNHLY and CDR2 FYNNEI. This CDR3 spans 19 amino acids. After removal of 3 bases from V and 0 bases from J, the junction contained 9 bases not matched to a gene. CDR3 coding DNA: TGTGCCAGCAGTGATCCGCGGACAGGGGTAGCCTCTGGGGCCAACGTCCTGACTTTC. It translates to CASSDPRTGVASGANVLTF.

Here the CDR3 reads CASSQDEGGGYEQYF. CDR3 DNA: TGCGCCAGCAGCCAAGATGAAGGGGGCGGCTACGAGCAGTACTTC. The rearrangement uses TRBV4-1 and TRBJ2-7; TRBD1 aligns across 7 bases. CDR3 size: 15 residues. Germline assignment: CDR1 MGHRA and CDR2 YSYEKL. J lost 3 bases, V lost 0 bases, and 5 bases had no gene match.

Here the CDR3 reads CASSRGPITGELFF. The CDR3 coding sequence is TGTGCCAGCAGCCGGGGACCTATCACCGGGGAGCTGTTTTTT. V usage is TRBV7-2 and J usage is TRBJ2-2; the D gene could be TRBD1 or TRBD2 (5 bases each). Germline values: CDR1 SGHTA, CDR2 FQGNSA. This CDR3 is built from 14 residues. Trimming stripped 5 bases from V and 4 bases from J, with 11 bases between.

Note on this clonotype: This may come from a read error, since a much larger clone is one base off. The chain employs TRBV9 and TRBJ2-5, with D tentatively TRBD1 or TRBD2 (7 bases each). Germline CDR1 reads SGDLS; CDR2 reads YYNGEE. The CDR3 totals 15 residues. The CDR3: CANSAGQGGGETQYF. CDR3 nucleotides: TGTGCCAACAGCGCCGGGCAGGGGGGGGGAGAGACCCAGTACTTC.